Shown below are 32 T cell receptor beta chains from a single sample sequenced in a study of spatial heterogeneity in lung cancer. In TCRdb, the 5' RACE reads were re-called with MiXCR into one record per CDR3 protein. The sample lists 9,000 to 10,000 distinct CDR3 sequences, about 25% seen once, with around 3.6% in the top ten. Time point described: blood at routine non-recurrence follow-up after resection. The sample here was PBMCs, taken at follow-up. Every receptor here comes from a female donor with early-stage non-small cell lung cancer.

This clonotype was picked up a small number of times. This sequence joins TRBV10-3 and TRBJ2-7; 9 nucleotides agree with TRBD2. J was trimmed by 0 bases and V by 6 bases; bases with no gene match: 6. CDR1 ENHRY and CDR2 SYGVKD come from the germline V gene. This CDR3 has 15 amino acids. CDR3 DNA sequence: TGTGCCATCAGGGGGACTAGCCAGAGCTCCTACGAGCAGTACTTC. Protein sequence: CAIRGTSQSSYEQYF.

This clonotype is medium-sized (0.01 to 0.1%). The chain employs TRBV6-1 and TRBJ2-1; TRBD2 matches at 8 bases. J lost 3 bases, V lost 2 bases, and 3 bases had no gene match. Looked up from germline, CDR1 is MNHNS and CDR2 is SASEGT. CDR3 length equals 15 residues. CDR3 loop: CASSETAGGYNEQFF. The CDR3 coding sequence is TGTGCCAGCAGTGAAACGGCGGGAGGCTACAATGAGCAGTTCTTC.

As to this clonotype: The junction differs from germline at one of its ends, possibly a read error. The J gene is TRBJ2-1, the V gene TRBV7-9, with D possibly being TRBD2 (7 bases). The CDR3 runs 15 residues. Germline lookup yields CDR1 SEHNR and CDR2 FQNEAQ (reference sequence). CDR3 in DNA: TGTGTCAGCAGCCGCGGGGGCGGGCCGCACAATGAGCAGTTCTTC. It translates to CVSSRGGGPHNEQFF.

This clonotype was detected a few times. The CDR3 protein is CASSLPDAYYNEQFF. DNA of the CDR3: TGCGCCAGCAGCTTACCGGACGCGTACTACAATGAGCAGTTCTTC. The chain has TRBV5-1 and TRBJ2-1; D remains unclear. Germline assignment: CDR1 SGHRS and CDR2 YFSETQ. There are 15 residues in the CDR3. V was clipped by 2 bases and J by 3 bases, with 12 bases between them.

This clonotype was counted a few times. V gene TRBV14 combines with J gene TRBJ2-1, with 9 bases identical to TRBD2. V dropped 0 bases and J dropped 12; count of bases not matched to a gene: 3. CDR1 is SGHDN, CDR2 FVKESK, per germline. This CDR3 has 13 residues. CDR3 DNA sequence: TGTGCCAGCAGCCAAGAACTAGCGGGTATGCAGTTCTTC. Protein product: CASSQELAGMQFF.

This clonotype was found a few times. The chain's CDR3 is CASSARTSNYEQYF. In DNA, the CDR3 is TGTGCCAGCAGTGCCCGGACTAGTAACTACGAGCAGTACTTC. This chain uses TRBV2 with TRBJ2-7; 7 positions agree with TRBD2. CDR1 and CDR2 (germline): SNHLY, FYNNEI. The CDR3 runs to 14 residues. J was trimmed by 3 bases and V by 4 bases; bases with no gene match: 6.

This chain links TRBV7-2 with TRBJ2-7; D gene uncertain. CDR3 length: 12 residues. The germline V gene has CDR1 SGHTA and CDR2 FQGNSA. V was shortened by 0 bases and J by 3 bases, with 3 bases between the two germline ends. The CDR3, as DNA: TGTGCCAGCAGCTTAGCTCGCTACGAGCAGTACTTC. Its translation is CASSLARYEQYF.

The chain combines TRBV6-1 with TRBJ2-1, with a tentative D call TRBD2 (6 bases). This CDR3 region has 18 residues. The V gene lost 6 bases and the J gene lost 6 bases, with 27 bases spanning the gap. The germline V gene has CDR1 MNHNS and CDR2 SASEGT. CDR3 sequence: CASRSLNRLTSPSNEQFF. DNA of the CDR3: TGTGCCAGCAGATCCCTTAACAGGTTAACTAGCCCCTCCAATGAGCAGTTCTTC.

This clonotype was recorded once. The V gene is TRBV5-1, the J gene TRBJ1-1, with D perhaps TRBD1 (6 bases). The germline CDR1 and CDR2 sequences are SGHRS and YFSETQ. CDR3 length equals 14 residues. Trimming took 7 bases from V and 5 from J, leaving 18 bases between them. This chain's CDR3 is CASGTQGFETEAFF. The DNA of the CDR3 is TGCGCCAGCGGGACGCAGGGGTTTGAGACTGAAGCTTTCTTT. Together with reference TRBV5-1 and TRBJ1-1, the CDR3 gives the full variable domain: KAGVTQTPRYLIKTRGQQVTLSCSPISGHRSVSWYQQTPGQGLQFLFEYFSETQRNKGNFPGRFSGRQFSNSRSEMNVSTLELGDSALYLCASGTQGFETEAFFGQGTRLTVV.

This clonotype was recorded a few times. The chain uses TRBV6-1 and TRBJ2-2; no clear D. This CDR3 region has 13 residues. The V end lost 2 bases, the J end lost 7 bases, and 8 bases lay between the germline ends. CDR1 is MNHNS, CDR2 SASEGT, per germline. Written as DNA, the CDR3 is TGTGCCAGCAGTGAATCAGGAAACGGGGAGCTGTTTTTT. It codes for CASSESGNGELFF.

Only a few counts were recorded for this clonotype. The CDR3: CASSPRGLNTGELFF. The CDR3 DNA sequence: TGTGCCAGCAGCCCCCGAGGCCTAAACACCGGGGAGCTGTTTTTT. The chain carries TRBV5-4 and TRBJ2-2; D not certain. Germline assignment: CDR1 SGHNT and CDR2 YYREEE (reference sequence). V lost 4 bases and J lost 2, with 12 bases in between. This CDR3 is built from 15 residues. The whole variable domain, remainder taken from reference TRBV5-4 and TRBJ2-2, is ETGVTQSPTHLIKTRGQQVTLRCSSQSGHNTVSWYQQALGQGPQFIFQYYREEENGRGNFPPRFSGLQFPNYSSELNVNALELDDSALYLCASSPRGLNTGELFFGEGSRLTVL.

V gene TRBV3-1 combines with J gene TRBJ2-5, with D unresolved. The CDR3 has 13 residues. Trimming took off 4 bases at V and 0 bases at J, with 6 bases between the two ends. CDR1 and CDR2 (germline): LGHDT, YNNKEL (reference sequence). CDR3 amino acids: CASSLGYQETQYF. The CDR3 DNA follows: TGTGCCAGCAGCCTCGGGTACCAAGAGACCCAGTACTTC.

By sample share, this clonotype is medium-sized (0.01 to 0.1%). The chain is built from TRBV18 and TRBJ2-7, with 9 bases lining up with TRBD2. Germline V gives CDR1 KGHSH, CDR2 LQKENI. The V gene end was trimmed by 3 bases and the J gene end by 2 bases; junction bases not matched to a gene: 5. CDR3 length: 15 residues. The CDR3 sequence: CASSPGLARTYEQYF. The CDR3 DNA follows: TGTGCCAGCTCACCCGGACTAGCGCGCACCTACGAGCAGTACTTC.

CDR3 residues: CASSTTGGNEQYF. The CDR3, as DNA: TGTGCCAGTAGTACGACAGGGGGTAACGAGCAGTACTTC. This rearrangement joins TRBV19 to TRBJ2-7; TRBD1 agrees at 9 bases. The germline CDR1 and CDR2 sequences are LNHDA and SQIVND (reference sequence). This CDR3 is built from 13 residues. V dropped 4 bases and J dropped 5; count of bases not matched to a gene: 3.

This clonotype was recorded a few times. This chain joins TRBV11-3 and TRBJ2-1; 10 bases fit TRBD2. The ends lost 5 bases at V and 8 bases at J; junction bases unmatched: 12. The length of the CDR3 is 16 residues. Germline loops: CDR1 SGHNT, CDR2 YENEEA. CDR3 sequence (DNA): TGTGCCAGCAGCCAAGGGCTAGCGGGAGAAGTCGATGAGCAGTTCTTC. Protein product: CASSQGLAGEVDEQFF.

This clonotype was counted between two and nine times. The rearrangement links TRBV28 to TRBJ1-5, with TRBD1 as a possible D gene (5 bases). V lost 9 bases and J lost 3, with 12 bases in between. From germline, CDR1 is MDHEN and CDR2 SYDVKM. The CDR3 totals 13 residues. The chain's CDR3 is CASHEDNNQPQHF. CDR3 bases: TGTGCCAGTCATGAGGACAACAATCAGCCCCAGCATTTT.

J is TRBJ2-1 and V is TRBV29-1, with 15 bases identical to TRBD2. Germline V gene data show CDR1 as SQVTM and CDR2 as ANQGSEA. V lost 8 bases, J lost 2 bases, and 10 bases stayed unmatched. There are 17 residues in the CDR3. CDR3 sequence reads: CSSPGLAGGVAYNEQFF. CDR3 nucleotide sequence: TGCAGCTCCCCCGGACTAGCGGGAGGGGTTGCCTACAATGAGCAGTTCTTC.

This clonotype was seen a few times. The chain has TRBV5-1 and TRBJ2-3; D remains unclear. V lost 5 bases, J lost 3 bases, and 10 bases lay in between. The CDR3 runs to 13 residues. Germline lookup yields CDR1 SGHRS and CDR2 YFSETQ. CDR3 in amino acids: CASRPLSTDTQYF. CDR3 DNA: TGCGCCAGCAGACCTCTATCGACAGATACGCAGTATTTT.

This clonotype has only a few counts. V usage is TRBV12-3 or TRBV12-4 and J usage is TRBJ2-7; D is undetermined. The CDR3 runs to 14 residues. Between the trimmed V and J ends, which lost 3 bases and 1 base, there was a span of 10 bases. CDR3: CASSFPPQSYEQYF. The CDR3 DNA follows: TGTGCCAGCAGTTTCCCCCCACAATCCTACGAGCAGTACTTC.

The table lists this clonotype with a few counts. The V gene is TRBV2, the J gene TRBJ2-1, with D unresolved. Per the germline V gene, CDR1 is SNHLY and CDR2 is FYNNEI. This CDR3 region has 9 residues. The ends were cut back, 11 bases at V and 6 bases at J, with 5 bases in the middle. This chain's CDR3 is CAVANEQFF. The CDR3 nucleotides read TGTGCCGTAGCCAATGAGCAGTTCTTC.

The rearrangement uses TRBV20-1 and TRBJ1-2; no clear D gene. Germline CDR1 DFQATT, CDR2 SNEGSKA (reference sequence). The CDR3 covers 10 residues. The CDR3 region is CIPSGYGYTF. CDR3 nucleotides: TGCATTCCCTCGGGTTATGGCTACACCTTC.

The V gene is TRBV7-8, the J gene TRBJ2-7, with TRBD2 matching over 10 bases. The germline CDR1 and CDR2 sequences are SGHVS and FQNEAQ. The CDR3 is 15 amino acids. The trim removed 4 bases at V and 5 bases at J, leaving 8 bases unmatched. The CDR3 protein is CASSSTSGVGNEQYF. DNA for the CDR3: TGTGCCAGCAGCTCCACTAGCGGGGTAGGAAACGAGCAGTACTTC. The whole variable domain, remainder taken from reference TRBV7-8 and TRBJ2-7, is GAGVSQSPRYKVAKRGQDVALRCDPISGHVSLFWYQQALGQGPEFLTYFQNEAQLDKSGLPSDRFFAERPEGSVSTLKIQRTQQEDSAVYLCASSSTSGVGNEQYFGPGTRLTVT.

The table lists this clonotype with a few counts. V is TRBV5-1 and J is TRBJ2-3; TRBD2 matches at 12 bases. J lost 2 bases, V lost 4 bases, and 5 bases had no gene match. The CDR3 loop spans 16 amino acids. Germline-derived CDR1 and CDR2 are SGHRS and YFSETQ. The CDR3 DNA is TGCGCCAGCAGCCGGACTAGCGGGATGTACACAGATACGCAGTATTTT. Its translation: CASSRTSGMYTDTQYF.

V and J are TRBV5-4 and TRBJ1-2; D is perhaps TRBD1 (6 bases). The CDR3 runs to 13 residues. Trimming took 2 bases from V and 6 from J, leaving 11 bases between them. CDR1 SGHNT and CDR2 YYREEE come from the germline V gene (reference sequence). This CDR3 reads CASSFTTGNGYTF. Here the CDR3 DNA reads TGTGCCAGCAGCTTTACAACAGGGAATGGCTACACCTTC.

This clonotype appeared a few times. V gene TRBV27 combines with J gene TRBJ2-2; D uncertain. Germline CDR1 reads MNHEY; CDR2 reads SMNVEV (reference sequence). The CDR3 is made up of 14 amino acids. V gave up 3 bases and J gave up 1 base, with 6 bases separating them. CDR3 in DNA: TGTGCCAGCAGTTTTGAAGTGAACACCGGGGAGCTGTTTTTT. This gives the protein CASSFEVNTGELFF.

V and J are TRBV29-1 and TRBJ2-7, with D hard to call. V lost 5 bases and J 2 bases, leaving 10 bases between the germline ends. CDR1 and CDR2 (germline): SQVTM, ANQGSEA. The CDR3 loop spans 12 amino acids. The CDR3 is CSVRTDPYEQYF. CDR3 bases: TGCAGCGTTAGGACGGACCCCTACGAGCAGTACTTC.

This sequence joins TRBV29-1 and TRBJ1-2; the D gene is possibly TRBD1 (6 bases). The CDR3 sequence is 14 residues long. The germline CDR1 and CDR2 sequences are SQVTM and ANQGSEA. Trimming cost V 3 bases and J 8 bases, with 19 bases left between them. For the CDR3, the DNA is TGCAGCGTTGAGGACCCCGGGACACCGGCCGGCTACACCTTC. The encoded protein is CSVEDPGTPAGYTF.

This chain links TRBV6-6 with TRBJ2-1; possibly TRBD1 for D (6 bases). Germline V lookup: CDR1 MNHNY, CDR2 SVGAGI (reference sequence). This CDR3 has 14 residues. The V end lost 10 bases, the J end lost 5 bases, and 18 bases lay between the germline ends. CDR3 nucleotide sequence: TGTGCCACCGACACGAGGGCAGGGGACAATGAGCAGTTCTTC. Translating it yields CATDTRAGDNEQFF.

CDR3 loop: CASRSGGQGNTGELFF. The CDR3 region has the DNA TGTGCCAGCAGATCGGGGGGACAGGGCAACACCGGGGAGCTGTTTTTT. The chain is built from TRBV2 and TRBJ2-2; 9 bases map to TRBD1. The junction had 7 bases not matched to a gene; V was cut back by 6 bases and J by 2 bases. Germline V gene sequence: CDR1 SNHLY, CDR2 FYNNEI. The CDR3 is made up of 16 amino acids.

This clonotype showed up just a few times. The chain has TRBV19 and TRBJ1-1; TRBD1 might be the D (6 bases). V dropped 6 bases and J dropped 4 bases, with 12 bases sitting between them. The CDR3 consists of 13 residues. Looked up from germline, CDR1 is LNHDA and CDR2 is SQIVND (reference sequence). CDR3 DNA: TGTGCCAGTAGCCTACCGGGGGCCACTGAAGCTTTCTTT. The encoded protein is CASSLPGATEAFF.

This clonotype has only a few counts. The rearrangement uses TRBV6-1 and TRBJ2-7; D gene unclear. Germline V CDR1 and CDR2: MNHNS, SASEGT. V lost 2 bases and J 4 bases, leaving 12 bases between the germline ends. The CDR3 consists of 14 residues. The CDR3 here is CASSESPTTYEQYF. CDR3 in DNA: TGTGCCAGCAGTGAATCGCCCACGACTTACGAGCAGTACTTC.

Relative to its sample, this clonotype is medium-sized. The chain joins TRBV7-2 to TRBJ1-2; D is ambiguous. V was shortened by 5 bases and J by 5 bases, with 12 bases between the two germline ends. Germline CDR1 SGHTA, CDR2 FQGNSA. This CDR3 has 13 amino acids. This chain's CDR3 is CASSRPDSYGYTF. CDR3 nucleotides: TGTGCCAGCAGCAGACCGGACTCGTATGGCTACACCTTC.